The clone carrying this T cell receptor (beta chain) was picked up one time. Data came from immunoSEQ multiplex PCR; TCRdb stores just in-frame clones and leaves some out. The sample includes about 57,000 clones, approximately 79% seen only once; the top ten take about 0.86%. Germline values: CDR1 WNHNN, CDR2 SYGVQD (reference sequence). There are 13 residues in the CDR3. Trimming removed 2 bases from V and 16 bases from J, with 18 bases in between. The data belong to a study of memory CD4+ T cells and cytomegalovirus serostatus. The sort gate was single viable CD3+CD4+CD8-CD45RO+ cells for memory CD4+ T cells.

The origin of this receptor is an adult in good health and CMV-seronegative. V gene TRBV10-1 combines with J gene TRBJ1-3; D gene unclear. The sample comprised memory CD4+ T cells from blood. As DNA, the CDR3 is TGCGCCAGCAGTGAGGTTCTGGGAGCTGCCACGTATTTT. It codes for CASSEVLGAATYF.